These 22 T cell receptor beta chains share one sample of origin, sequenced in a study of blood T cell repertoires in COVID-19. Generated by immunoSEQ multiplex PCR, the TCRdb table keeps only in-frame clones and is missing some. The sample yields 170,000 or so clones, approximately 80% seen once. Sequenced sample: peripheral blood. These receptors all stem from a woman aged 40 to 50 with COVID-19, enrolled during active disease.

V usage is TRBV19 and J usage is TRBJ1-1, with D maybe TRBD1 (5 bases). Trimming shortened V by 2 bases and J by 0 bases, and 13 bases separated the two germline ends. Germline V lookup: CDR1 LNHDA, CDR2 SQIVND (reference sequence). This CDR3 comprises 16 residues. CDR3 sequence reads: CASSIRRPRVNTEAFF. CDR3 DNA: TGTGCCAGTAGTATAAGAAGACCCAGGGTGAACACTGAAGCTTTCTTT.

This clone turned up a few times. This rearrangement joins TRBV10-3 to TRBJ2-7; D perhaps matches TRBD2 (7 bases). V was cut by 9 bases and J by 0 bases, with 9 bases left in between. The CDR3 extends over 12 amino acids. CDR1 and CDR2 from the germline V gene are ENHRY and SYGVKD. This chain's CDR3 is CAMRGHSYEQYF. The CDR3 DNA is TGTGCCATGCGGGGGCACTCCTACGAGCAGTACTTC.

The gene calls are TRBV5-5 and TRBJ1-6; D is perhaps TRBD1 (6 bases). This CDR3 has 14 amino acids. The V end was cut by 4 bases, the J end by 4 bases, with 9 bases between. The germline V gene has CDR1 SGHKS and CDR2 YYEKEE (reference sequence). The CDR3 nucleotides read TGTGCCAGCAGCCCAGGACAGTATAATTCACCCCTCCACTTT. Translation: CASSPGQYNSPLHF.

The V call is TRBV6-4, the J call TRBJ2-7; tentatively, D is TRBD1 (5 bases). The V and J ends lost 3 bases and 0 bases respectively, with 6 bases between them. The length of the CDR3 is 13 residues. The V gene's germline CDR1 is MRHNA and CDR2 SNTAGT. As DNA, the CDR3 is TGTGCCAGCAGTGAGGGGCCCTCCTACGAGCAGTACTTC. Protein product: CASSEGPSYEQYF.

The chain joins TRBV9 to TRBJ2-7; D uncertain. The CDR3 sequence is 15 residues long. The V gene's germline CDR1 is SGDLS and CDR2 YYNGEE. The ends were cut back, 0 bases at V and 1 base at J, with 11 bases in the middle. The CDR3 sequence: CASSVGLDQSYEQYF. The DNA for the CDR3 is TGTGCCAGCAGCGTAGGTCTAGACCAATCCTACGAGCAGTACTTC.

The CDR3 DNA is TGCGCCATCGCAGGGGGCGCAGGGGGCAATCAGCCCCAGCATTTT. Amino acids: CAIAGGAGGNQPQHF. The rearrangement joins TRBV10-1 to TRBJ1-5; 8 bases are a match to TRBD1. Unmatched junction bases numbered 10, after V lost 10 bases and J lost 2 bases. Germline lookup yields CDR1 WNHNN and CDR2 SYGVQD (reference sequence). The CDR3 consists of 15 residues.

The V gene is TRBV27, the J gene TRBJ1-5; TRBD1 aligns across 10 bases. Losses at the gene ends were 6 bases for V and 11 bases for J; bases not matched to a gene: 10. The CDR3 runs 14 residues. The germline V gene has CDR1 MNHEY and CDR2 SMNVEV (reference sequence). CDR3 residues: CASSPDRGRAAQHF. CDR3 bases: TGTGCCAGCAGCCCCGACAGGGGGCGAGCTGCCCAGCATTTT.

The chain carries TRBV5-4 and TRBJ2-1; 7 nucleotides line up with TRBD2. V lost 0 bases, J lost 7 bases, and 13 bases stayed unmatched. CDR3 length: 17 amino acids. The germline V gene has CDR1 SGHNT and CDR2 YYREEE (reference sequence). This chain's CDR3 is CASSLDSIGGRGNEQFF. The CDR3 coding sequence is TGTGCCAGCAGCTTGGATTCAATTGGCGGGAGAGGGAATGAGCAGTTCTTC.

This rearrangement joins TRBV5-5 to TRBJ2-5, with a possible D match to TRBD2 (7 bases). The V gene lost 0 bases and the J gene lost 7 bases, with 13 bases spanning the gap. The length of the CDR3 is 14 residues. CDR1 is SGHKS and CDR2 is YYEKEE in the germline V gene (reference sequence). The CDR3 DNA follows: TGTGCCAGCAGCTTGGGGGACACGGGGGGGACCCAGTACTTC. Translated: CASSLGDTGGTQYF.

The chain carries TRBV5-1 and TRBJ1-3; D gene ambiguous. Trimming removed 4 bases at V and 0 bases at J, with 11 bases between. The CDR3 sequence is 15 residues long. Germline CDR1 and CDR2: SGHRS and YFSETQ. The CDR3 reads CASSTDAGSGNTIYF. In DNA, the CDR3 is TGCGCCAGCAGCACGGACGCGGGCTCTGGAAACACCATATATTTT.

The CDR3 region is CASSPPGSYGYTF. Here the CDR3 DNA reads TGTGCCAGCAGCCCCCCCGGGTCCTATGGCTACACCTTC. The gene calls are TRBV7-9 and TRBJ1-2; no clear D gene. CDR1 and CDR2 from the germline V gene are SEHNR and FQNEAQ (reference sequence). With 5 bases removed from V and 4 bases from J, the gap between germline ends came to 11 bases. The CDR3 has 13 amino acids.

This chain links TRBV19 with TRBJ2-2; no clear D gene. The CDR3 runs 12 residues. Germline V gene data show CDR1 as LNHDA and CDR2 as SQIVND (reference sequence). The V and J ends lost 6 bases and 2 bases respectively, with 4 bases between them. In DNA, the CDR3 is TGTGCCAGTAGGTTAAACACCGGGGAGCTGTTTTTT. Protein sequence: CASRLNTGELFF.

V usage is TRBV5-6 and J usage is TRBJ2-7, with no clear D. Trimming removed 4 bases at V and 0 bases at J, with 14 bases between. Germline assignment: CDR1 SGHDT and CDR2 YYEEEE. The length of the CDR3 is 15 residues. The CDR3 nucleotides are TGTGCCAGCAGCGCCCGAGCGCAGAGCTCCTACGAGCAGTACTTC. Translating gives CASSARAQSSYEQYF.

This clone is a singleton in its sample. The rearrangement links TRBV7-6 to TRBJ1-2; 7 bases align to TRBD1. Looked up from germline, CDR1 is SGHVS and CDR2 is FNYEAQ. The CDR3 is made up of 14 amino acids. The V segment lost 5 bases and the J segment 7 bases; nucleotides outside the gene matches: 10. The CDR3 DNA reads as TGTGCCAGCAGCGGTACAGGGGCCGGGGGTGGCTACACCTTC. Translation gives CASSGTGAGGGYTF.

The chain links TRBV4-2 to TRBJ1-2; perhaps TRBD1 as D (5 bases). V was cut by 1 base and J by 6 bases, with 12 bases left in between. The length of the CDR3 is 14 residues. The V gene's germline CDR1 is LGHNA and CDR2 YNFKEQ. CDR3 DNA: TGTGCCAGCAGCCAAGGGGGGGTTCGGGATGGCTACACCTTC. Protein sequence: CASSQGGVRDGYTF.

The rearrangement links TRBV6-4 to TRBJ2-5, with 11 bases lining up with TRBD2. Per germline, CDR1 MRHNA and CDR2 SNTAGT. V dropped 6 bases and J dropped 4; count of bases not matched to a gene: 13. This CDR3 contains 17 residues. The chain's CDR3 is CASRAISGLAGRETQYF. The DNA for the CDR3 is TGTGCCAGCAGGGCTATCTCTGGACTAGCGGGCCGAGAGACCCAGTACTTC.

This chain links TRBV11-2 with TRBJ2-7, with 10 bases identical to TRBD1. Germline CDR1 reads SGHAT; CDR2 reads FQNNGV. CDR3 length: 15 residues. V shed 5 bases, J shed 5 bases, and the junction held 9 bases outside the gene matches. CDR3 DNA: TGTGCCAGCAGCCCAAAGAGACAGGGGGCCAACGAGCAGTACTTC. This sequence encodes CASSPKRQGANEQYF.

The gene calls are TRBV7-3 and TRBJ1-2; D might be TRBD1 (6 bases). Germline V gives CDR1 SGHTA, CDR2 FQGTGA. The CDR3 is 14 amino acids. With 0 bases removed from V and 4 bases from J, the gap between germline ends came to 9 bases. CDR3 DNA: TGTGCCAGCAGCTTAACACCACAGGGCTATGGCTACACCTTC. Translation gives CASSLTPQGYGYTF. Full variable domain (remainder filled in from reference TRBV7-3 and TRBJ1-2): GAGVSQTPSNKVTEKGKYVELRCDPISGHTALYWYRQSLGQGPEFLIYFQGTGAADDSGLPNDRFFAVRPEGSVSTLKIQRTERGDSAVYLCASSLTPQGYGYTFGSGTRLTVV.

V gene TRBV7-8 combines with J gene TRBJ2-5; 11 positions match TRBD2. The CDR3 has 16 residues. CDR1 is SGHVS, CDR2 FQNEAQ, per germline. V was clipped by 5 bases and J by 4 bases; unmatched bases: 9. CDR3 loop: CASSGVAGGSGETQYF. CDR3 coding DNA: TGTGCCAGCAGCGGCGTAGCGGGGGGGTCCGGAGAGACCCAGTACTTC.

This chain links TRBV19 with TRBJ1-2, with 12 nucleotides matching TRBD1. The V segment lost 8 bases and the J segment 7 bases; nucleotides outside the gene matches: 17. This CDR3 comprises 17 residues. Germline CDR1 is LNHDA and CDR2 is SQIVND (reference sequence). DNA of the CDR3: TGTGCCAGTGGCGCCGGGACAGGGGGCGTAAGTGGGTTTGGCTACACCTTC. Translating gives CASGAGTGGVSGFGYTF.

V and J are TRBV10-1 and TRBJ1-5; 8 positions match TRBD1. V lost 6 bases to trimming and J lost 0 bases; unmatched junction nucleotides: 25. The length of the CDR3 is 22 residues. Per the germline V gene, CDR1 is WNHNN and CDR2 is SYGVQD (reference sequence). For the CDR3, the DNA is TGCGCCAGCAGAACCTTAAAAAGAATTACCGGGACAGGAGGGGTTAGCAATCAGCCCCAGCATTTT. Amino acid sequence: CASRTLKRITGTGGVSNQPQHF.

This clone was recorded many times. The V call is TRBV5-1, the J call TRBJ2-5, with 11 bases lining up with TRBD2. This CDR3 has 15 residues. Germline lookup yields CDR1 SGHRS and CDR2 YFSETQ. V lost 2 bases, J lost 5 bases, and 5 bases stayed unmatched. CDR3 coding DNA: TGCGCCAGCAGCTTTAGCGGGGGGGCTGGCGAGACCCAGTACTTC. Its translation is CASSFSGGAGETQYF.